This T cell receptor beta chain originates from a study of glioma-infiltrating T cells (dated by TCRdb to about 2016). At the level of the whole study: Glioma tissue, non-neoplastic brain tissue and matched peripheral blood mononuclear cells were used as sources from which TCR alpha- and beta-chain repertoires were sequenced. To measure divergence between tissue and blood T-cell populations, each tissue-infiltrating repertoire was compared with the peripheral blood repertoire of the same patient. The paired cohort comprised three low-grade glioma patients, roughly 8 primary glioblastoma patients and three non-glioma patients contributing non-neoplastic brain tissue. General conclusions and limits of the study: VJ-independent divergence between tissue and blood was lower than expected in non-neoplastic patients but higher than expected in all gliomas, particularly low-grade gliomas. Small numbers underpinned the group comparisons: about eight glioblastoma patients, three low-grade glioma patients and three non-neoplastic patients. Very few CDR3 sequences were found to be shared between tissue and blood, and this scarcity was attributed to high CDR3 diversity and limited sampling.

As for this clonotype: Which antigen it targets is not known. Per-base quality was not reported, and no clone a single base away is much larger than it.

TCR alpha and beta CDR3 regions were amplified with the iRepertoire nested amplicon-rescue multiplex PCR (arm-PCR) platform from RNA. The input for one-step reverse transcription and amplification was roughly 100-450 ng of either tissue mRNA or PBMC total RNA. After bead purification, a secondary multiplex PCR added Illumina adapters, and libraries were gel-purified between 200 and 400 bp. The libraries contained internal 6-nucleotide barcodes that were used for demultiplexing. Sequencing of libraries was performed on an Illumina MiSeq with 2x220 or 2x250 nucleotide paired-end reads. Regarding the original processing steps: Paired reads were merged using FLASH 1.2.11 and were aligned to the GRCh37 human genome using BWA-MEM, after which TRA and TRB reads were extracted. An IMGT-derived reference of cassette sequences and CDR3 motifs, with pseudogenes included, was used for V and J assignment. Three-frame translation of reads was performed, and productive CDR3s were defined as those with a C...FGXG motif and no stop codons. Clonotypes were defined as unique combinations of V-J cassette pair and CDR3 amino acid sequence. Filtering of reads was based on Hamming distance, with the threshold set by the sequence error rate of each sample in mapped regions. TCRdb cleaned the public reads at Q25 with fastp, built clones with MiXCR and kept in-frame beta chains. Merged by CDR3 protein, the rows form single entries marked with the most common genes and DNA. TCRdb, rather than the study authors, made the V and J calls. This sample comprises about 140,000 distinct CDR3 sequences, 35% to 50% of them detected only once. The top ten constitute roughly a fifth of the sample.

Taken from the germline V gene (reference sequence), the CDR1 and CDR2 loops are MNHEY and SMNVEV. There are 16 amino acids in the CDR3, from cysteine to phenylalanine inclusive. Just the 48-base CDR3 DNA is kept, in frame starting at base 1. V is cut by 6 bases and J by 1 base, and the space between the germline ends is 17 bases. The sequenced material came from glioma tissue, nonneoplastic brain tissue, or PBMCs (not recorded which). The clonotype comes from a human donor with low-grade glioma or glioblastoma, undergoing nonglioma brain surgery, or in good health (not recorded which). The V and J segments used are TRBV27 and TRBJ2-3; perhaps TRBD2 is the D gene, with 5 bases matching. CDR3 reads: CASSLSPWRGTDTQYF. The nucleotides are TGTGCCAGCAGCCTATCGCCCTGGCGGGGCACAGATACGCAGTATTTT.